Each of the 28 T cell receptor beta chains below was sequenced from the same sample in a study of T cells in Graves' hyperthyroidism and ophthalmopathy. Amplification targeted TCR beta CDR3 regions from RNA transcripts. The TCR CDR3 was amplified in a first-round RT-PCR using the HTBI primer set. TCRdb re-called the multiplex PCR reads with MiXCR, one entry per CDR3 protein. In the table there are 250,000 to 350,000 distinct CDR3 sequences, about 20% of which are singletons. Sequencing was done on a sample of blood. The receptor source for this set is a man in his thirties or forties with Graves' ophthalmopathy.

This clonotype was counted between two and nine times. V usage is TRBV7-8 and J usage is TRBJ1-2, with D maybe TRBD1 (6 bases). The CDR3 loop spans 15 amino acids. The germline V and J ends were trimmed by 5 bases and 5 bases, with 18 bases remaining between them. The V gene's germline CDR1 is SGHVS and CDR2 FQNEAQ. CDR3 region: CASSPSGTSFYGYTF. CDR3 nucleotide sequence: TGTGCCAGCAGCCCAAGCGGGACATCTTTTTATGGCTACACCTTC.

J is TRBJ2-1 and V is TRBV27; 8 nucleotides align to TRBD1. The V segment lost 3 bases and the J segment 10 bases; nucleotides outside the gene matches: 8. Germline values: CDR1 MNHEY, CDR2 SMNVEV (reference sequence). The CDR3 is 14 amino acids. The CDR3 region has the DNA TGTGCCAGCAGTTTTATCCTCGGACAGGGAGAGCAGTTCTTC. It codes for CASSFILGQGEQFF.

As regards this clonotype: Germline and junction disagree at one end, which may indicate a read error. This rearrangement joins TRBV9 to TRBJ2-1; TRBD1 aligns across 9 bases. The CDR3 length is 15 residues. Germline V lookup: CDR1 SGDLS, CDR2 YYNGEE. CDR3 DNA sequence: TGTGCCGGCAGCCCTGGGCCGACAGGGGGTAATGAGCAGTTCTTC. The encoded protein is CAGSPGPTGGNEQFF.

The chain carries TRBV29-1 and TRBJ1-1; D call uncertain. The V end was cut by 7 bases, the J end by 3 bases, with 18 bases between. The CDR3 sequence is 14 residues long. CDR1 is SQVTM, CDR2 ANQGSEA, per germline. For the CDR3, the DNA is TGCAGCGCCGTACAGAGCTTCGGGGACACTGAAGCTTTCTTT. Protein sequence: CSAVQSFGDTEAFF.

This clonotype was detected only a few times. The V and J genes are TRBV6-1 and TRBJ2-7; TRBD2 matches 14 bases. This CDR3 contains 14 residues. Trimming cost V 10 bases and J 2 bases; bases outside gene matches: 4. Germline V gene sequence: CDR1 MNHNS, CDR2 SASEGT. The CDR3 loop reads CATRTSGRTYEQYF. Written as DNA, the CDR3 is TGTGCCACCAGGACTAGCGGGAGGACCTACGAGCAGTACTTC.

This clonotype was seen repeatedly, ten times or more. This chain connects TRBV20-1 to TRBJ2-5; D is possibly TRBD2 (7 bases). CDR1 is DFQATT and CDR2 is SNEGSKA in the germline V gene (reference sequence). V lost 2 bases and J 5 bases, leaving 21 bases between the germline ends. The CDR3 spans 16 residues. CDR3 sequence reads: CSARRGGSNSGETQYF. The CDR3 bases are TGCAGTGCTAGAAGGGGGGGGTCGAATTCGGGTGAGACCCAGTACTTC.

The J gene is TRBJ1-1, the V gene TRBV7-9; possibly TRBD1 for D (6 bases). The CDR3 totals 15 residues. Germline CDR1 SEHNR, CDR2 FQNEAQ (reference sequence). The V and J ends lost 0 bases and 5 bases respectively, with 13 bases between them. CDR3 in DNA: TGTGCCAGCAGCTTAGCGAGGGGGTTCGGGACTGAAGCTTTCTTT. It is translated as CASSLARGFGTEAFF. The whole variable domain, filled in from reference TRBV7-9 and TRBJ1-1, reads DTGVSQNPRHKITKRGQNVTFRCDPISEHNRLYWYRQTLGQGPEFLTYFQNEAQLEKSRLLSDRFSAERPKGSFSTLEIQRTEQGDSAMYLCASSLARGFGTEAFFGQGTRLTVV.

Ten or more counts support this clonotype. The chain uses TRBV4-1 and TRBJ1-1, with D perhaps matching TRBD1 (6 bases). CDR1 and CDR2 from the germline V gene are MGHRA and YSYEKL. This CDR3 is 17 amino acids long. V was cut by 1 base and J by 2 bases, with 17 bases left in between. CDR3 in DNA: TGCGCCAGCAGCCAAGTGGTGAGGGACACCATAAACACTGAAGCTTTCTTT. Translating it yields CASSQVVRDTINTEAFF.

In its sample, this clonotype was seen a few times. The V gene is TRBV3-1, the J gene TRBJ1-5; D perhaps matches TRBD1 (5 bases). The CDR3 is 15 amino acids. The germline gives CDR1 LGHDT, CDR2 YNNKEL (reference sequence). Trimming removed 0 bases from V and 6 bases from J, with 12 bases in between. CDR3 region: CASSQDETVGQPQHF. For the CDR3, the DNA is TGTGCCAGCAGCCAAGATGAGACAGTGGGTCAGCCCCAGCATTTT.

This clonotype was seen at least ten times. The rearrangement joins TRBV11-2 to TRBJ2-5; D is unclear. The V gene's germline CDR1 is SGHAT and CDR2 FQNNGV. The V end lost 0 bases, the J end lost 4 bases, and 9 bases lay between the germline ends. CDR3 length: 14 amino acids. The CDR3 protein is CASSLELQRETQYF. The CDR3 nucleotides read TGTGCCAGCAGCTTAGAATTGCAAAGAGAGACCCAGTACTTC.

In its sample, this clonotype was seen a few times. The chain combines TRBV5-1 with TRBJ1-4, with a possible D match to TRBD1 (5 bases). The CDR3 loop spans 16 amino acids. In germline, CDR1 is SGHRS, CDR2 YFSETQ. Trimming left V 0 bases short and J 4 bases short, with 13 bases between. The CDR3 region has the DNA TGCGCCAGCAGCTTGGAAGCGGGACCCGGTAATGAAAAACTGTTTTTT. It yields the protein CASSLEAGPGNEKLFF.

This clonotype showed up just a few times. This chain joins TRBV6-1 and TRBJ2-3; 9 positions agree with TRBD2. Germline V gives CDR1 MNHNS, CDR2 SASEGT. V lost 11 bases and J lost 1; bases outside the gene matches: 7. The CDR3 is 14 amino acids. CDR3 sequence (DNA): TGTGCCGTTAAGCGGGAGGTGGGCACAGATACGCAGTATTTT. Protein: CAVKREVGTDTQYF.

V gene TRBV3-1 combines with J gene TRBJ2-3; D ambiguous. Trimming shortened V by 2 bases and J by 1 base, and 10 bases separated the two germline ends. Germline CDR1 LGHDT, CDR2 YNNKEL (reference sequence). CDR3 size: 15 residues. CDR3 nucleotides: TGTGCCAGCAGCCAACCTGGAGCAGGCACAGATACGCAGTATTTT. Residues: CASSQPGAGTDTQYF.

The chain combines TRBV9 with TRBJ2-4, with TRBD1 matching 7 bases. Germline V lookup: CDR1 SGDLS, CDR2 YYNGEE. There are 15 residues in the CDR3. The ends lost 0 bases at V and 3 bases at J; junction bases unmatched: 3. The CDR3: CASSVGGTDKNIQYF. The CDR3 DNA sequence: TGTGCCAGCAGCGTAGGGGGGACAGACAAAAACATTCAGTACTTC.

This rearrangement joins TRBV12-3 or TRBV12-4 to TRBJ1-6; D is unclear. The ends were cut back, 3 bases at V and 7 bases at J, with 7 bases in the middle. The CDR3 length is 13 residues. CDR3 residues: CASSLQENSPLHF. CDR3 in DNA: TGTGCCAGCAGTTTGCAGGAAAATTCACCCCTCCACTTT.

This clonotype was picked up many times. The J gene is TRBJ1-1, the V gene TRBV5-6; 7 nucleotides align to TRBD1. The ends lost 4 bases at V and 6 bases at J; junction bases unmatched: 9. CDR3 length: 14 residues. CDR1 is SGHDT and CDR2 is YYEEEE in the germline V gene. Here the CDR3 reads CASSDLGQFPEAFF. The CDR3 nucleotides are TGTGCCAGCAGCGACCTGGGACAGTTCCCTGAAGCTTTCTTT.

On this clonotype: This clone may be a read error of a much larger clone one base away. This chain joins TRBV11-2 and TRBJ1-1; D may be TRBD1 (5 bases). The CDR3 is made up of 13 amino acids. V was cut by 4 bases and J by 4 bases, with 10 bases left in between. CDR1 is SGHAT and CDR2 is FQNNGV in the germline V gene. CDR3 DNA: TGTGCCAGCAGCTCAGCTGGGACCACTGAAGCTTTCTTT. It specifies CASSSAGTTEAFF.

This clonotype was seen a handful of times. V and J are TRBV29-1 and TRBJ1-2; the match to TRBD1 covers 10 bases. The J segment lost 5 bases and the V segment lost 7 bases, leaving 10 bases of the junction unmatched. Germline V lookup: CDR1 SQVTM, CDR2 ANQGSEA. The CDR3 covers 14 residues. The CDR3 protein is CSAQDRGTGYGYTF. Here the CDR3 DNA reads TGCAGCGCCCAGGACAGGGGGACGGGTTATGGCTACACCTTC.

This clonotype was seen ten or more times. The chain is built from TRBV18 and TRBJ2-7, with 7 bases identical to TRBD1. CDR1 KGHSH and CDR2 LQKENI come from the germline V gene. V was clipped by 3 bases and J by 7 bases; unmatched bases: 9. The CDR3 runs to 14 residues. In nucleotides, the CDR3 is TGTGCCAGCTCACCGGGACAGAAAGTTGGGGAGCAGTACTTC. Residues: CASSPGQKVGEQYF. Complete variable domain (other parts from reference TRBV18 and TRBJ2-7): NAGVMQNPRHLVRRRGQEARLRCSPMKGHSHVYWYRQLPEEGLKFMVYLQKENIIDESGMPKERFSAEFPKEGPSILRIQQVVRGDSAAYFCASSPGQKVGEQYFGPGTRLTVT.

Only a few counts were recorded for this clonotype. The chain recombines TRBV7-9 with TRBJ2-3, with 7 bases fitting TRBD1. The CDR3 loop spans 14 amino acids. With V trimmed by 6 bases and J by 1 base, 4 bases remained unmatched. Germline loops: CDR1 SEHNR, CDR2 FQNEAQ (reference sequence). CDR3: CASSTGAGTDTQYF. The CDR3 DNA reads TGTGCCAGCAGTACAGGGGCGGGCACAGATACGCAGTATTTT.

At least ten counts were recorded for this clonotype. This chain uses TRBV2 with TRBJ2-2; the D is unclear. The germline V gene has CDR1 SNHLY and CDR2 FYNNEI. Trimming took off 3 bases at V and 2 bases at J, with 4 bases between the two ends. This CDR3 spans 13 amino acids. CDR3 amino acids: CASSDANTGELFF. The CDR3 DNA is TGTGCCAGCAGTGACGCAAACACCGGGGAGCTGTTTTTT.

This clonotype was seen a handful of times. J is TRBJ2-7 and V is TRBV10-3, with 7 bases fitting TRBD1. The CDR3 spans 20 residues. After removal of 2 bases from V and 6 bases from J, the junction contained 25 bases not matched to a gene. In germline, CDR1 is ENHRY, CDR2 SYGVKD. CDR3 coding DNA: TGTGCCATCAGTGAGCCGGGTGGGGTGGTTGGTGGGGACAGAGGATCCGAGCAGTACTTC. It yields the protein CAISEPGGVVGGDRGSEQYF.

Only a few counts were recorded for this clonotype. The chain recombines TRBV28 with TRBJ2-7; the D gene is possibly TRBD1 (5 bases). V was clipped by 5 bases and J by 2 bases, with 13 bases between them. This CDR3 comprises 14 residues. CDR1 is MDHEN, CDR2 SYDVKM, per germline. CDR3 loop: CASSPPGHPYEQYF. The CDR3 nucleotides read TGTGCCAGCAGTCCGCCTGGACATCCCTACGAGCAGTACTTC. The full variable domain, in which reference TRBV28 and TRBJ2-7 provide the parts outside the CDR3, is DVKVTQSSRYLVKRTGEKVFLECVQDMDHENMFWYRQDPGLGLRLIYFSYDVKMKEKGDIPEGYSVSREKKERFSLILESASTNQTSMYLCASSPPGHPYEQYFGPGTRLTVT.

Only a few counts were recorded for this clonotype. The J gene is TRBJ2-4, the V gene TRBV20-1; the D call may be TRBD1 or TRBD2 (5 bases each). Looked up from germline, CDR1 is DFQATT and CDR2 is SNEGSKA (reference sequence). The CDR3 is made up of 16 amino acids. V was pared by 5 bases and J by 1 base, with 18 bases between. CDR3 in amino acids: CSAGTLKTVAKNIQYF. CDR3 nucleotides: TGCAGTGCTGGGACCTTAAAGACTGTGGCCAAAAACATTCAGTACTTC.

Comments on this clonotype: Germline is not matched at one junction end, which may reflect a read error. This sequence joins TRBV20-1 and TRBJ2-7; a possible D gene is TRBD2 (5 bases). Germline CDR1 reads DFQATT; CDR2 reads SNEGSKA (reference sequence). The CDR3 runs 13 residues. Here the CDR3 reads CSASGNPSNEQYF. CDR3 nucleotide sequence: TGCAGTGCTAGCGGGAACCCCTCCAACGAGCAGTACTTC.

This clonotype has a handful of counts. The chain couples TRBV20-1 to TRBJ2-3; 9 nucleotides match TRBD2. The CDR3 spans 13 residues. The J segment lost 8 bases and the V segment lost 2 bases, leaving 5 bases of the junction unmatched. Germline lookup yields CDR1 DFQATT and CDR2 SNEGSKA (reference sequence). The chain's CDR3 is CSARPNSGSTQYF. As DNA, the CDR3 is TGCAGTGCTAGACCAAATAGCGGGAGTACGCAGTATTTT.

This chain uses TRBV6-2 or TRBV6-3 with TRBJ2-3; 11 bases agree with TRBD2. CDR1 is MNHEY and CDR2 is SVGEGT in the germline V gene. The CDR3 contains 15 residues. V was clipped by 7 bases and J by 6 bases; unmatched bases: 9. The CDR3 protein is CASTLTSGRLDTQYF. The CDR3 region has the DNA TGTGCCAGCACCCTTACTAGCGGGAGACTCGATACGCAGTATTTT.

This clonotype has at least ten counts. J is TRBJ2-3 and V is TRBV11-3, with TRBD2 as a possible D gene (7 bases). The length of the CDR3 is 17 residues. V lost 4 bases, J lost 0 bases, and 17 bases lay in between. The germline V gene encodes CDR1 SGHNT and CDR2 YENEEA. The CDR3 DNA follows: TGTGCCAGCAGCTCAGGGGCGGGAGCGCGGAGCACAGATACGCAGTATTTT. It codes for CASSSGAGARSTDTQYF.